A selection of T cell receptor beta chains follows, all from one sample in a study of OX40 agonist ivuxolimab in advanced cancers. The assay was immunoSEQ multiplex PCR, and TCRdb's table has in-frame clones only and misses some. The table records tens of thousands of clones, around 88% of them present only once. Here the sequenced sample was CD4+ or CD8+ T cells sorted from blood, taken in a trial of the OX40 agonist ivuxolimab. Every receptor here comes from an adult with an advanced solid tumor such as melanoma, head and neck, liver or kidney cancer. Both conserved end residues are part of each CDR3. The D gene is left open where the match is weak. Clone size is given for some rows only: seen once, a few or many times, or a class if the clone is expanded.

D gene	clone size	J gene	V gene	CDR3 DNA	CDR3 protein
NA	NA	TRBJ1-2	TRBV7-8	TGTGCCAGCAGCTTGGACAGCAACTATGGCTACACCTTC	CASSLDSNYGYTF
NA	many	TRBJ1-5	TRBV7-7	TGTTCTGGCCAAGGGGAAGAGGATCAGCCCCAGCATTTT	CSGQGEEDQPQHF
NA	once	TRBJ2-7	TRBV28	TGTGCCAGCAGTCCCGGGACATCACTCACCTACGAGCAGTACTTC	CASSPGTSLTYEQYF
TRBD2	NA	TRBJ2-7	TRBV6-6	TGTGCCAGCAGTTACTCGCGGGCGGGGGGAGCCTACGAGCAGTACTTC	CASSYSRAGGAYEQYF
TRBD1	NA	TRBJ2-5	TRBV28	TGTGCCAGCAGTTTAACGGGACAGGGGCAAGAGACCCAGTACTTC	CASSLTGQGQETQYF
NA	NA	TRBJ2-3	TRBV9	TGTGCCAGCAGGGATAGCACAGATACGCAGTATTTT	CASRDSTDTQYF
TRBD2	NA	TRBJ2-7	TRBV4-1	TGCGCCAGCAGCCAGCAAAGCAAGGAGTCAGCGGGGGGATCCTACGAGCAGTACTTC	CASSQQSKESAGGSYEQYF
TRBD1	NA	TRBJ1-1	TRBV27	TGTGCCAGCAGCCGAATAGGACAGGGTCCCACTGAAGCTTTCTTT	CASSRIGQGPTEAFF
NA	NA	TRBJ2-3	TRBV5-1	TGCGCCAGCAGCTTGGAGGGCAGGACCCTCACAGATACGCAGTATTTT	CASSLEGRTLTDTQYF
NA	few	TRBJ2-3	TRBV7-2	TGTGCCAGCAGCCCAGGGGCGGGCACAGATACGCAGTATTTT	CASSPGAGTDTQYF
TRBD1	NA	TRBJ1-6	TRBV28	TGTGCCAGCAGGTCGACAGGGAATAATTCACCCCTCCACTTT	CASRSTGNNSPLHF
NA	NA	TRBJ2-5	TRBV18	TGTGCCAGCTCCCAGGGGGGCCGGGAGACCCAGTACTTC	CASSQGGRETQYF
TRBD1	NA	TRBJ1-6	TRBV7-9	TGTGCCAGCAGCTTAAACAGGGGGCATTCACCCCTCCACTTT	CASSLNRGHSPLHF
NA	NA	TRBJ2-1	TRBV2	TGTGCCAGCAGTGAAGCGCCGGCAGGGGTCGGCCACAATGAGCAGTTCTTC	CASSEAPAGVGHNEQFF
NA	NA	TRBJ2-7	TRBV5-1	TGCGCCAGCAGCTTGGGACAGCTATACGAGCAGTACTTC	CASSLGQLYEQYF
NA	NA	TRBJ2-2	TRBV19	TGTGCCAGTAGTATAAACTTGAACACCGGGGAGCTGTTTTTT	CASSINLNTGELFF
NA	NA	TRBJ2-3	TRBV18	TGTGCCAGCTCGCCGGCAGATACGCAGTATTTT	CASSPADTQYF
TRBD1	NA	TRBJ1-5	TRBV28	TGTGCCAGCAGTTTACTACTTAGCCGGGACAGGACCGCGGATCAGCCCCAGCATTTT	CASSLLLSRDRTADQPQHF
NA	NA	TRBJ2-3	TRBV7-2	TGTGCCAGCAGCCCCCGTACCATAGGCGCAGATACGCAGTATTTT	CASSPRTIGADTQYF
NA	NA	TRBJ2-2	TRBV21-1	TGTGCCAGCAGGACCGCAAACCCGGGGGGCAGTAAACTCTTGAACACCGGGGAGCTGTTTTTT	CASRTANPGGSKLLNTGELFF
NA	NA	TRBJ1-5	TRBV6-6	TGTGCCAGCAGGGCCGACTCTTCCAATCAGCCCCAGCATTTT	CASRADSSNQPQHF
NA	NA	TRBJ1-1	TRBV28	TGTGCCAGCAGGGTCTACCAGATCAACACTGAAGCTTTCTTT	CASRVYQINTEAFF
NA	NA	TRBJ2-7	TRBV9	TGTGCCAGCAGCGCCCGGGAACAGGCCTGGTTCTACGAGCAGTACTTC	CASSAREQAWFYEQYF
NA	NA	TRBJ2-7	TRBV28	TGTGCCAGCAGTTTAGCGGGGACCCTAAGGGAGCAGTACTTC	CASSLAGTLREQYF
NA	NA	TRBJ2-3	TRBV9	TGTGCCAGCGGAGGGGCGGCAGATACGCAGTATTTT	CASGGAADTQYF
TRBD1	NA	TRBJ2-5	TRBV27	TGTGCCAGCAGTCCCGGACAGGGGAGGGGGGAGACCCAGTACTTC	CASSPGQGRGETQYF
TRBD1	NA	TRBJ2-2	TRBV5-1	TGCGCCAGCAGCTCCAGGCGACAGGGCGATACCGGGGAGCTGTTTTTT	CASSSRRQGDTGELFF
TRBD2	NA	TRBJ2-1	TRBV4-1	TGCGCCAGCACCCGTTGGAGCGGGGTTTACAATGAGCAGTTCTTC	CASTRWSGVYNEQFF
NA	NA	TRBJ1-5	TRBV6-1	TGTGCCAGCAGTGAAGCTGGAGGCAATCAGCCCCAGCATTTT	CASSEAGGNQPQHF
TRBD1	few	TRBJ2-7	TRBV19	TGTGCCAGTAGTATGGACAGGGGTGGCGAGCAGTACTTC	CASSMDRGGEQYF
NA	NA	TRBJ2-2	TRBV5-1	TGCGCCAGCAGCTTCGGCCGCGTTCCCACCGGGGAGCTGTTTTTT	CASSFGRVPTGELFF
TRBD1	NA	TRBJ2-2	TRBV6-5	TGTGCCAGCAGCCGCGGGACAGGGCTCGGCGGGGAGCTGTTTTTT	CASSRGTGLGGELFF